Shown below are 10 T cell receptor beta chains from a single sample sequenced in a study of response to subunit inactivated influenza vaccine. From the RT-PCR reads, TCRdb called clonotypes with MiXCR, one entry per CDR3 protein. The sample holds 180,000 or so distinct CDR3 sequences; approximately 12% are singletons and the top ten take around 28%. The same sample was also used in a study of T cells expressing NK-cell markers. That report adds: A 5'RACE template switching approach incorporating UMIs was used to make TCR beta cDNA.

Sample: CD8+ T cells sorted from PBMCs, taken 11 to 12 days after vaccination. All receptors derive from a man aged 45-65 years who received an inactivated influenza vaccine.

Ten or more counts support this clonotype. The V gene is TRBV12-3 or TRBV12-4, the J gene TRBJ2-7; no reliable D call. This CDR3 comprises 13 residues. Trimming removed 3 bases from V and 3 bases from J, with 9 bases in between. The CDR3, as DNA: TGTGCCAGCAGTTTGGGCCGAAACTACGAGCAGTACTTC. Protein: CASSLGRNYEQYF.

This clonotype was recorded many times. This chain links TRBV27 with TRBJ2-7; D is undetermined. Trimming removed 8 bases at V and 3 bases at J, with 8 bases between. Germline CDR1 MNHEY, CDR2 SMNVEV (reference sequence). The CDR3 has 11 residues. The CDR3 DNA follows: TGTGCCAGCGGATGGGGCTACGAGCAGTACTTC. It codes for CASGWGYEQYF.

The table lists this clonotype with a few counts. The V and J genes are TRBV7-6 and TRBJ2-7; tentative D call: TRBD2 (6 bases). Trimming pared 0 bases from V and 0 bases from J, leaving 9 bases between. Germline assignment: CDR1 SGHVS and CDR2 FNYEAQ. The CDR3 is 15 residues long. In nucleotides, the CDR3 is TGTGCCAGCAGCTTAGCGAGCGGGCACTCCTACGAGCAGTACTTC. Its protein is CASSLASGHSYEQYF. The full variable domain, with the rest looked up from reference TRBV7-6 and TRBJ2-7, is GAGVSQSPRYKVTKRGQDVALRCDPISGHVSLYWYRQALGQGPEFLTYFNYEAQQDKSGLPNDRFSAERPEGSISTLTIQRTEQRDSAMYRCASSLASGHSYEQYFGPGTRLTVT.

V is TRBV14 and J is TRBJ1-2; D is perhaps TRBD1 (5 bases). The CDR3 totals 15 residues. Trimming cost V 1 base and J 8 bases, with 17 bases left between them. CDR1 and CDR2 from the germline V gene are SGHDN and FVKESK. The CDR3 region is CASSQGWGGTEGYTF. The CDR3 coding sequence is TGTGCCAGCAGCCAAGGCTGGGGCGGGACTGAGGGCTACACCTTC.

This clonotype was seen a handful of times. This sequence joins TRBV29-1 and TRBJ2-7, with 16 bases identical to TRBD2. CDR3 length: 18 amino acids. Germline lookup yields CDR1 SQVTM and CDR2 ANQGSEA. Unmatched junction bases numbered 6, after V lost 1 base and J lost 0 bases. Written as DNA, the CDR3 is TGCAGCGTTGAAGCCGGGACTAGCGGGAGGGAGAGCTCCTACGAGCAGTACTTC. It specifies CSVEAGTSGRESSYEQYF.

The CDR3 DNA reads TGTGCCAGCAGCTCGGACTATTACTCCTACGAGCAGTACTTC. Translating it yields CASSSDYYSYEQYF. J is TRBJ2-7 and V is TRBV7-8; possibly TRBD2 for D (6 bases). The CDR3 covers 14 residues. Trimming stripped 4 bases from V and 0 bases from J, with 10 bases between. From germline, CDR1 is SGHVS and CDR2 FQNEAQ.

CDR3 nucleotides: TGTGCCAGCAGTTACTCGAGCGGGACCCTCTACAATGAGCAGTTCTTC. It is translated as CASSYSSGTLYNEQFF. V and J are TRBV6-5 and TRBJ2-1, with TRBD2 identical over 7 bases. Germline CDR1 and CDR2: MNHEY and SVGAGI. J gave up 3 bases and V 0 bases, and 5 bases lay outside the gene matches. The CDR3 length is 16 residues.

The chain has TRBV29-1 and TRBJ2-5; the D gene is possibly TRBD2 (6 bases). The V end was cut by 3 bases, the J end by 0 bases, with 11 bases between. Germline values: CDR1 SQVTM, CDR2 ANQGSEA. The CDR3 runs to 14 residues. The CDR3 reads CSVDAGGYQETQYF. In nucleotides, the CDR3 is TGCAGCGTTGATGCTGGGGGGTACCAAGAGACCCAGTACTTC.

This chain connects TRBV7-6 to TRBJ2-3; no definite D call. Germline V lookup: CDR1 SGHVS, CDR2 FNYEAQ. The CDR3 has 12 residues. V was trimmed by 0 bases and J by 5 bases, leaving 3 bases between them. The CDR3 protein is CASSLAEDTQYF. The DNA for the CDR3 is TGTGCCAGCAGCTTAGCGGAAGATACGCAGTATTTT. Looking up the rest from reference TRBV7-6 and TRBJ2-3 gives the full variable domain: GAGVSQSPRYKVTKRGQDVALRCDPISGHVSLYWYRQALGQGPEFLTYFNYEAQQDKSGLPNDRFSAERPEGSISTLTIQRTEQRDSAMYRCASSLAEDTQYFGPGTRLTVL.

This clonotype showed up many times. V usage is TRBV5-6 and J usage is TRBJ1-2; D is uncertain. Germline values: CDR1 SGHDT, CDR2 YYEEEE. Trimming stripped 2 bases from V and 2 bases from J, with 16 bases between. The CDR3 sequence is 16 residues long. CDR3: CASSFLLSTLNYGYTF. As DNA, the CDR3 is TGTGCCAGCAGCTTCCTCCTATCGACGTTGAACTATGGCTACACCTTC.